Listed below are T cell receptor beta chains from one sample, sequenced in a study of preoperative IRX-2 immunotherapy in early breast cancer. Repertoires were generated with immunoSEQ multiplex PCR, while TCRdb's copy carries only in-frame clones and drops some. Counted here are around 30,000 clones, 78% occurring once; the ten biggest clones make up 2.2%. The material sequenced was lymph node tissue, taken before IRX-2 immunotherapy. All receptors derive from a human donor with breast cancer. CDR3s include the opening cysteine and the closing phenylalanine or tryptophan. Each record gives: CDR3 DNA, CDR3 protein, clone size, V gene, D gene, CDR3 length, J gene. D genes are given only for firm matches. For some rows the clone size is stated as once, few or many, or as a class when expanded; others skip it.

CDR3 DNA: TGTGCCAGCTCACCGTCTGGGCCGACTAGTGAAAAACTGTTTTTT
CDR3 protein: CASSPSGPTSEKLFF
clone size: once
V gene: TRBV18
D gene: NA
CDR3 length: 15
J gene: TRBJ1-4

CDR3 DNA: TGTGCCAGCAGCTCAAGACCCTTTTCTGGGGGTAGCACTGAAGCTTTCTTT
CDR3 protein: CASSSRPFSGGSTEAFF
clone size: NA
V gene: TRBV11-3
D gene: NA
CDR3 length: 17
J gene: TRBJ1-1

CDR3 DNA: TGTGCCAGCAGCTTTGTGGTGAACACTGAAGCTTTCTTT
CDR3 protein: CASSFVVNTEAFF
clone size: few
V gene: TRBV7-1
D gene: NA
CDR3 length: 13
J gene: TRBJ1-1

CDR3 DNA: TGTGCCAGCAGCGCAAGGGGTACAGGGGGCTGGGAGACCCAGTACTTC
CDR3 protein: CASSARGTGGWETQYF
clone size: NA
V gene: TRBV11-3
D gene: TRBD1
CDR3 length: 16
J gene: TRBJ2-5

CDR3 DNA: TGTGCCAGCAGACGCCCCATTACAGGGAGGGGCGGGGAGCTGTTTTTT
CDR3 protein: CASRRPITGRGGELFF
clone size: NA
V gene: TRBV6-8
D gene: NA
CDR3 length: 16
J gene: TRBJ2-2

CDR3 DNA: TGTGCCATCAGGAGGGACAGTAACTCTGGAAACACCATATATTTT
CDR3 protein: CAIRRDSNSGNTIYF
clone size: NA
V gene: TRBV6-8
D gene: TRBD1
CDR3 length: 15
J gene: TRBJ1-3

CDR3 DNA: TGTGCCAGCAGTTTATTGGGCCTCGGGGGACAGACCACCTACGAGCAGTACTTC
CDR3 protein: CASSLLGLGGQTTYEQYF
clone size: NA
V gene: TRBV28
D gene: NA
CDR3 length: 18
J gene: TRBJ2-7

CDR3 DNA: TGTGCCAGCAGCTTAGATTACGGATCCGGGGAGCTGTTTTTT
CDR3 protein: CASSLDYGSGELFF
clone size: once
V gene: TRBV7-1
D gene: NA
CDR3 length: 14
J gene: TRBJ2-2

CDR3 DNA: TGTGCCAGCAGTTTTGTCGGGACAGCAATGAACACTGAAGCTTTCTTT
CDR3 protein: CASSFVGTAMNTEAFF
clone size: NA
V gene: TRBV28
D gene: TRBD1
CDR3 length: 16
J gene: TRBJ1-1

CDR3 DNA: TGTGCTAGTGGTTTGGTACCGGGGCTCTCCGGACAGGGCGCTTCTGGCTACACCTTC
CDR3 protein: CASGLVPGLSGQGASGYTF
clone size: NA
V gene: TRBV12-5
D gene: TRBD1
CDR3 length: 19
J gene: TRBJ1-2

CDR3 DNA: TGCAGCGTTGAAAGTCGAGACAGGGGGTTGTCAGATACGCAGTATTTT
CDR3 protein: CSVESRDRGLSDTQYF
clone size: few
V gene: TRBV29-1
D gene: TRBD1
CDR3 length: 16
J gene: TRBJ2-3

CDR3 DNA: TGTGCCAGCAGTGTGGGCGGAACCACAGATACGCAGTATTTT
CDR3 protein: CASSVGGTTDTQYF
clone size: NA
V gene: TRBV25-1
D gene: NA
CDR3 length: 14
J gene: TRBJ2-3

CDR3 DNA: TGTGCCACCAGTGATTTCGGCGGCACAGATACGCAGTATTTT
CDR3 protein: CATSDFGGTDTQYF
clone size: NA
V gene: TRBV27
D gene: NA
CDR3 length: 14
J gene: TRBJ2-3

CDR3 DNA: TGTGCCAGCAGTGAAGACGGTTATAGCAATCAGCCCCAGCATTTT
CDR3 protein: CASSEDGYSNQPQHF
clone size: NA
V gene: TRBV6-1
D gene: NA
CDR3 length: 15
J gene: TRBJ1-5

CDR3 DNA: TGTGCCACCAGCCGCAACAGGGTCCACGAGCAGTACTTC
CDR3 protein: CATSRNRVHEQYF
clone size: NA
V gene: TRBV6-8
D gene: NA
CDR3 length: 13
J gene: TRBJ2-7

CDR3 DNA: TGTGCCACCAGCACCCGAACAGGGTTAAGTATGAACACTGAAGCTTTCTTT
CDR3 protein: CATSTRTGLSMNTEAFF
clone size: NA
V gene: TRBV15
D gene: NA
CDR3 length: 17
J gene: TRBJ1-1

CDR3 DNA: TGTGCCTGGAGTGCGACGACAGGGCTACAGCCCCAGCATTTT
CDR3 protein: CAWSATTGLQPQHF
clone size: NA
V gene: TRBV30
D gene: TRBD1
CDR3 length: 14
J gene: TRBJ1-5

CDR3 DNA: TGTGCCACGACGGGGGGGAGCTCCTACGAGCAGTACTTC
CDR3 protein: CATTGGSSYEQYF
clone size: NA
V gene: TRBV6-8
D gene: TRBD2
CDR3 length: 13
J gene: TRBJ2-7

CDR3 DNA: TGTGCCAGCAGTTTAGTACAAAATAATCAGCCCCAGCATTTT
CDR3 protein: CASSLVQNNQPQHF
clone size: NA
V gene: TRBV28
D gene: NA
CDR3 length: 14
J gene: TRBJ1-5

CDR3 DNA: TGTGCCAGTGGACCGACAGGGGACCGTGGGCAGTACTTC
CDR3 protein: CASGPTGDRGQYF
clone size: NA
V gene: TRBV19
D gene: TRBD1
CDR3 length: 13
J gene: TRBJ2-7

CDR3 DNA: TGTGCCAGCGCCGGAGAGGAGGGCCTTTGGGAAAAACTGTTTTTT
CDR3 protein: CASAGEEGLWEKLFF
clone size: NA
V gene: TRBV18
D gene: NA
CDR3 length: 15
J gene: TRBJ1-4

CDR3 DNA: TGTGCCAGCAGCGCCACTAGCTCTAGCACAGATACGCAGTATTTT
CDR3 protein: CASSATSSSTDTQYF
clone size: NA
V gene: TRBV11-3
D gene: NA
CDR3 length: 15
J gene: TRBJ2-3

CDR3 DNA: TGTGCCAGCAGCCCGGCAGGATTTCTTTATGGCTACACCTTC
CDR3 protein: CASSPAGFLYGYTF
clone size: NA
V gene: TRBV11-3
D gene: NA
CDR3 length: 14
J gene: TRBJ1-2

CDR3 DNA: TGTGCCAGCAGCTTAGGACTAGCGGGGGGGGATGAGCAGTTCTTC
CDR3 protein: CASSLGLAGGDEQFF
clone size: NA
V gene: TRBV11-3
D gene: TRBD2
CDR3 length: 15
J gene: TRBJ2-1

CDR3 DNA: TGTGCCAGCAGTCTTTGGACTAGCGGGGAAGAGACCCAGTACTTC
CDR3 protein: CASSLWTSGEETQYF
clone size: NA
V gene: TRBV28
D gene: TRBD2
CDR3 length: 15
J gene: TRBJ2-5

CDR3 DNA: TGCAGCGTTGGGACAGGGTCGGACTATGGCTACACCTTC
CDR3 protein: CSVGTGSDYGYTF
clone size: NA
V gene: TRBV29-1
D gene: TRBD1
CDR3 length: 13
J gene: TRBJ1-2

CDR3 DNA: TGCGCCAGCAGCCAAGGAATAACCGGGGAGACCCAGTACTTC
CDR3 protein: CASSQGITGETQYF
clone size: NA
V gene: TRBV23-1
D gene: NA
CDR3 length: 14
J gene: TRBJ2-5

CDR3 DNA: TGTGCCAGCAGCTTAGACACCTACTATGGCTACACCTTC
CDR3 protein: CASSLDTYYGYTF
clone size: few
V gene: TRBV7-1
D gene: NA
CDR3 length: 13
J gene: TRBJ1-2

CDR3 DNA: TGTGCCACCTACCGGGACAGGAGTTCCTACGAGCAGTACTTC
CDR3 protein: CATYRDRSSYEQYF
clone size: NA
V gene: TRBV6-8
D gene: TRBD1
CDR3 length: 14
J gene: TRBJ2-7

CDR3 DNA: TGTGCCAGCAGACCCAATACAGGGGAGCGCACTAATGAAAAACTGTTTTTT
CDR3 protein: CASRPNTGERTNEKLFF
clone size: NA
V gene: TRBV11-3
D gene: TRBD1
CDR3 length: 17
J gene: TRBJ1-4

CDR3 DNA: TGTGCCAGCTCACCAGGGACAGCCAGCTCTGGAAACACCATATATTTT
CDR3 protein: CASSPGTASSGNTIYF
clone size: once
V gene: TRBV18
D gene: TRBD1
CDR3 length: 16
J gene: TRBJ1-3

CDR3 DNA: TGTGCCAGCAGTTTAGCAGATAACTATGGCTACACCTTC
CDR3 protein: CASSLADNYGYTF
clone size: NA
V gene: TRBV28
D gene: NA
CDR3 length: 13
J gene: TRBJ1-2

CDR3 DNA: TGTGCCAGCAGTTGGGCAGACCGTCGGCGTTATGGCTACACCTTC
CDR3 protein: CASSWADRRRYGYTF
clone size: NA
V gene: TRBV9
D gene: NA
CDR3 length: 15
J gene: TRBJ1-2

CDR3 DNA: TGTGCCAGCAGTTATGCCTTGGGGCTCCAAGAGACCCAGTACTTC
CDR3 protein: CASSYALGLQETQYF
clone size: NA
V gene: TRBV6-8
D gene: NA
CDR3 length: 15
J gene: TRBJ2-5

CDR3 DNA: TGTGCCAGCAGTGCTTGGACTAGTAAAGAGACCCAGTACTTC
CDR3 protein: CASSAWTSKETQYF
clone size: NA
V gene: TRBV6-8
D gene: TRBD2
CDR3 length: 14
J gene: TRBJ2-5

CDR3 DNA: TGTGCCAGCAGCTTGGCCCTCGACAGAAATCAGCCCCAGCATTTT
CDR3 protein: CASSLALDRNQPQHF
clone size: NA
V gene: TRBV11-3
D gene: NA
CDR3 length: 15
J gene: TRBJ1-5

CDR3 DNA: TGCGCCAGCAGCATGGGACTAGCGGGGTCACTTAATGAGCAGTTCTTC
CDR3 protein: CASSMGLAGSLNEQFF
clone size: NA
V gene: TRBV5-1
D gene: TRBD2
CDR3 length: 16
J gene: TRBJ2-1

CDR3 DNA: TGTGCCAGCAGCAGGGACAGCCCTTCTGGGGCCAACGTCCTGACTTTC
CDR3 protein: CASSRDSPSGANVLTF
clone size: few
V gene: TRBV11-3
D gene: TRBD1
CDR3 length: 16
J gene: TRBJ2-6

CDR3 DNA: TGCGCCAGCAGCCAGGACAACCGGGCAGGGGGTTCCTACAATGAGCAGTTCTTC
CDR3 protein: CASSQDNRAGGSYNEQFF
clone size: NA
V gene: TRBV4-1
D gene: TRBD1
CDR3 length: 18
J gene: TRBJ2-1

CDR3 DNA: TGTGCCAGTAGTGAACAGGGGACTAATGAAAAACTGTTTTTT
CDR3 protein: CASSEQGTNEKLFF
clone size: NA
V gene: TRBV19
D gene: TRBD1
CDR3 length: 14
J gene: TRBJ1-4

CDR3 DNA: TGTGCCATTGCGTGGCCCACCTGGCCCGTCAGAGTGTTCACCTTC
CDR3 protein: CAIAWPTWPVRVFTF
clone size: NA
V gene: TRBV6-8
D gene: NA
CDR3 length: 15
J gene: TRBJ1-2

CDR3 DNA: TGCAGCGTTGCATCCACTAGCGGGACAATTCTGAGAGAGACCCAGTACTTC
CDR3 protein: CSVASTSGTILRETQYF
clone size: NA
V gene: TRBV29-1
D gene: TRBD2
CDR3 length: 17
J gene: TRBJ2-5

CDR3 DNA: TGTGCCAGCAGTTACTCGAGCGGGGGATCCTACAATGAGCAGTTCTTC
CDR3 protein: CASSYSSGGSYNEQFF
clone size: NA
V gene: TRBV6-8
D gene: TRBD2
CDR3 length: 16
J gene: TRBJ2-1

CDR3 DNA: TGCGCCAGCAGCCAAAGTCGCGTTTCAGAGGGGATGAATACTGAAGCTTTCTTT
CDR3 protein: CASSQSRVSEGMNTEAFF
clone size: few
V gene: TRBV1
D gene: NA
CDR3 length: 18
J gene: TRBJ1-1

CDR3 DNA: TGTGCCAGCAGCCTGGGACAGAAAGACTCACCCCTCCACTTT
CDR3 protein: CASSLGQKDSPLHF
clone size: NA
V gene: TRBV7-1
D gene: TRBD1
CDR3 length: 14
J gene: TRBJ1-6

CDR3 DNA: TGTGCCAGCAGTGAAGGATGGGGAACGCTATTCTTC
CDR3 protein: CASSEGWGTLFF
clone size: few
V gene: TRBV6-1
D gene: NA
CDR3 length: 12
J gene: TRBJ1-2

CDR3 DNA: TGTGCCAGTAGTATTTCCGGGGTCCTACCGGCTAATGAAAAACTGTTTTTT
CDR3 protein: CASSISGVLPANEKLFF
clone size: NA
V gene: TRBV19
D gene: NA
CDR3 length: 17
J gene: TRBJ1-4

CDR3 DNA: TGCGCCAGCAGCCAAGGGACAGGGGAGGGAGAGACCCAGTACTTC
CDR3 protein: CASSQGTGEGETQYF
clone size: NA
V gene: TRBV1
D gene: NA
CDR3 length: 15
J gene: TRBJ2-5

CDR3 DNA: TGCGCCAGCAGCCAAGTATCTCTGACAGCGCTAGCCTACGAGCAGTACTTC
CDR3 protein: CASSQVSLTALAYEQYF
clone size: NA
V gene: TRBV23-1
D gene: NA
CDR3 length: 17
J gene: TRBJ2-7

CDR3 DNA: TGTGCCACCAGCAGTGTAGTGAAAACTGGAAACACCATATATTTT
CDR3 protein: CATSSVVKTGNTIYF
clone size: once
V gene: TRBV15
D gene: NA
CDR3 length: 15
J gene: TRBJ1-3

CDR3 DNA: TGCAGCGTTGAAAGCAGGACTGAGACCGGGGAGCTGTTTTTT
CDR3 protein: CSVESRTETGELFF
clone size: NA
V gene: TRBV29-1
D gene: NA
CDR3 length: 14
J gene: TRBJ2-2